A selection of T cell receptor beta chains follows, all from one sample in a study of cytomegalovirus exposure and HLA in healthy donors. Generated by immunoSEQ multiplex PCR, the TCRdb table keeps only in-frame clones and is missing some. There are roughly 150,000 clones in the sample; approximately 78% occur only once, and 8.5% lies in the top ten. Sequencing was carried out using PBMCs. All receptors come from a male donor in good health and CMV-seropositive. Each CDR3 is given with its conserved first and last residue. The D gene is left open where the match is weak. Size tells how often a clone was seen (once, few, many) or the class of an expanded clone, and some rows leave it out.

abundance	d_gene	j_gene	v_gene	CDR3aa	CDR3nt
once	NA	TRBJ1-1	TRBV10-3	CAITGQENTEAFF	TGTGCCATCACGGGACAAGAGAACACTGAAGCTTTCTTT
NA	NA	TRBJ1-1	TRBV6-5	CASSFPGDTEAFF	TGTGCCAGCAGTTTCCCCGGGGACACTGAAGCTTTCTTT
NA	TRBD1	TRBJ1-5	TRBV28	CASSGDSSNQPQHF	TGTGCCAGCAGTGGGGACAGCAGCAATCAGCCCCAGCATTTT
NA	TRBD2	TRBJ2-7	TRBV7-9	CASSLAGGREGEQYF	TGTGCCAGCAGCTTAGCGGGCGGGAGGGAGGGCGAGCAGTACTTC
NA	NA	TRBJ1-6	TRBV14	CASSHRLSSYSPLHF	TGTGCCAGCAGCCACCGTCTCTCAAGCTATTCACCCCTCCACTTT
NA	TRBD2	TRBJ2-3	TRBV7-2	CASSSKGLAGRPSTDTQYF	TGTGCCAGCAGCTCGAAGGGACTAGCGGGAAGACCCAGCACAGATACGCAGTATTTT
NA	NA	TRBJ2-1	TRBV9	CASSVEVGDNEQFF	TGTGCCAGCAGCGTAGAGGTAGGGGACAATGAGCAGTTCTTC
NA	NA	TRBJ2-2	TRBV18	CASSPSDRGQYTGELFF	TGTGCCAGCTCACCATCCGACAGAGGTCAATACACCGGGGAGCTGTTTTTT
few	NA	TRBJ2-3	TRBV18	CASSSLLSAASTDTQYF	TGTGCCAGCTCATCCCTTCTTAGCGCTGCAAGCACAGATACGCAGTATTTT
NA	TRBD1	TRBJ2-6	TRBV10-3	CAISEGDRVSGANVLTF	TGTGCCATCAGTGAGGGCGACAGGGTCTCAGGGGCCAACGTCCTGACTTTC
NA	TRBD2	TRBJ2-2	TRBV2	CASRESGGATGELFF	TGTGCCAGCAGAGAAAGCGGGGGGGCGACCGGGGAGCTGTTTTTT
few	NA	TRBJ1-2	TRBV6-1	CASSEGRAAGYTF	TGTGCCAGCAGTGAAGGCAGGGCTGCTGGCTACACCTTC
NA	NA	TRBJ2-7	TRBV6-5	CASSSADRAYEQYF	TGTGCCAGCAGTTCCGCGGACAGAGCCTACGAGCAGTACTTC
NA	NA	TRBJ2-7	TRBV6-6	CATDAFGGYEQYF	TGTGCCACCGATGCATTCGGGGGTTACGAGCAGTACTTC
NA	NA	TRBJ1-2	TRBV5-1	CASSLSRTDYGYTF	TGCGCCAGCAGCTTGAGTCGGACAGACTATGGCTACACCTTC
NA	TRBD2	TRBJ2-5	TRBV7-9	CASIPFSGGLRVQYF	TGTGCCAGCATCCCGTTTAGCGGGGGGTTGAGGGTCCAGTACTTC
NA	NA	TRBJ1-1	TRBV5-6	CASSPTRLNTEAFF	TGTGCCAGCAGCCCTACCAGGCTGAACACTGAAGCTTTCTTT
NA	TRBD2	TRBJ2-4	TRBV10-2	CAISTSGAFNIQYF	TGCGCCATTTCGACTAGCGGGGCCTTTAACATTCAGTACTTC
NA	NA	TRBJ2-7	TRBV5-1	CASSLAGFNEQYF	TGCGCCAGCAGCTTGGCAGGTTTCAACGAGCAGTACTTC
NA	TRBD2	TRBJ2-2	TRBV6-5	CASSYEPSGVTGELFF	TGTGCCAGCAGTTACGAGCCTAGCGGGGTCACCGGGGAGCTGTTTTTT
NA	NA	TRBJ2-5	TRBV5-4	CASRKGGGQETQYF	TGTGCCAGCAGAAAGGGAGGCGGACAAGAGACCCAGTACTTC
NA	NA	TRBJ2-7	TRBV29-1	CSGGGTKVEQYF	TGCAGCGGGGGCGGGACGAAGGTGGAGCAGTACTTC
NA	NA	TRBJ1-1	TRBV6-1	CASRWDILNTEAFF	TGTGCCAGCAGATGGGACATTCTGAACACTGAAGCTTTCTTT
NA	NA	TRBJ2-3	TRBV5-1	CASSRGHLIDTQYF	TGCGCCAGCAGCAGGGGACACCTAATAGATACGCAGTATTTT
NA	NA	TRBJ1-2	TRBV7-2	CASSLSRGEYGYTF	TGTGCCAGCAGCTTAAGTAGAGGAGAATATGGCTACACCTTC
NA	TRBD1	TRBJ1-2	TRBV28	CASSSREPGQRNYGYTF	TGTGCCAGCAGTTCGCGTGAACCGGGACAGCGAAACTATGGCTACACCTTC
NA	TRBD2	TRBJ2-1	TRBV11-2	CASRAGTSFEQFF	TGTGCCAGCAGAGCCGGGACTAGTTTTGAGCAGTTCTTC
NA	NA	TRBJ2-7	TRBV6-5	CASSQGYYEQYF	TGTGCCAGCAGCCAGGGATACTACGAGCAGTACTTC
NA	TRBD1	TRBJ1-1	TRBV11-2	CASSLRRDRGAHRAEAFF	TGTGCCAGCAGCTTACGCCGGGACAGGGGGGCCCATCGGGCTGAAGCTTTCTTT
NA	TRBD1	TRBJ2-7	TRBV27	CASSPHRGRVYEQYF	TGTGCCAGCAGTCCCCACAGGGGGCGCGTTTACGAGCAGTACTTC
NA	TRBD1	TRBJ1-4	TRBV12-5	CASGSWDRGPDEKLFF	TGTGCTAGTGGTTCCTGGGACAGGGGGCCTGATGAAAAACTGTTTTTT
NA	NA	TRBJ1-2	TRBV18	CASSPPTESYGYTF	TGTGCCAGCTCACCACCCACAGAGTCCTATGGCTACACCTTC
NA	NA	TRBJ2-7	TRBV30	CAWSSGRWVEQYF	TGTGCCTGGAGTTCGGGGAGGTGGGTCGAGCAGTACTTC
NA	NA	TRBJ2-2	TRBV11-2	CASSLGAGWSGELFF	TGTGCCAGCAGCTTAGGGGCAGGGTGGTCCGGGGAGCTGTTTTTT
once	TRBD1	TRBJ1-5	TRBV7-2	CASSRGGSNQPQHF	TGTGCCAGCAGCCGAGGGGGCAGCAATCAGCCCCAGCATTTT
NA	TRBD1	TRBJ1-1	TRBV30	CAWDRGLGTEAFF	TGTGCCTGGGACAGGGGGCTTGGAACTGAAGCTTTCTTT
NA	TRBD1	TRBJ2-5	TRBV29-1	CSVVGGQGVGETQYF	TGCAGCGTTGTAGGGGGACAGGGGGTCGGAGAGACCCAGTACTTC
NA	NA	TRBJ1-3	TRBV9	CASSPPSVSGNTIYF	TGTGCCAGCAGCCCCCCCTCCGTCTCTGGAAACACCATATATTTT
NA	TRBD2	TRBJ2-1	TRBV6-5	CASSYTLAVYNEQFF	TGTGCCAGCAGTTACACGCTAGCGGTCTACAATGAGCAGTTCTTC
NA	NA	TRBJ2-5	TRBV19	CASSIGAGVRETQYF	TGTGCCAGTAGTATCGGGGCAGGGGTCCGGGAGACCCAGTACTTC
NA	TRBD2	TRBJ2-1	TRBV11-3	CASSLDGRPPSYNEQFF	TGTGCCAGCAGCTTAGACGGGAGGCCCCCCTCCTACAATGAGCAGTTCTTC
NA	NA	TRBJ2-7	TRBV7-8	CASSLASQVAYEQYF	TGTGCCAGCAGCTTAGCTAGTCAGGTGGCCTACGAGCAGTACTTC
NA	NA	TRBJ1-5	TRBV7-9	CASSLAGTYNQPQHF	TGTGCCAGCAGCTTAGCCGGGACATACAATCAGCCCCAGCATTTT
NA	TRBD1	TRBJ2-2	TRBV9	CASSAGQGGELFF	TGTGCCAGCAGCGCAGGACAGGGCGGGGAGCTGTTTTTT
NA	NA	TRBJ1-1	TRBV5-1	CASSLGGVVNTEAFF	TGCGCCAGCAGCTTGGGGGGGGTAGTGAACACTGAAGCTTTCTTT
once	NA	TRBJ1-4	TRBV19	CASRFSTGGNEKLFF	TGTGCCAGTAGGTTTTCGACAGGAGGTAATGAAAAACTGTTTTTT
few	TRBD2	TRBJ2-7	TRBV5-1	CASSTNPGLAREQYF	TGCGCCAGCAGCACCAATCCTGGACTAGCCAGGGAGCAGTACTTC
NA	TRBD1	TRBJ2-2	TRBV7-6	CASSGTGGANTGELFF	TGTGCCAGCAGCGGGACAGGGGGCGCGAACACCGGGGAGCTGTTTTTT
NA	NA	TRBJ1-2	TRBV19	CASRLQGYGYTF	TGTGCCAGTAGGCTACAGGGCTATGGCTACACCTTC
once	NA	TRBJ2-7	TRBV7-2	CASSLNNEQYF	TGTGCCAGCAGCTTAAATAACGAGCAGTACTTC
NA	NA	TRBJ2-1	TRBV7-9	CASNDGQLAQFF	TGTGCCAGCAACGATGGACAGTTGGCGCAGTTCTTC
NA	NA	TRBJ2-7	TRBV18	CASSPPGLGNYEQYF	TGTGCCAGCTCACCACCCGGGTTGGGTAACTACGAGCAGTACTTC
NA	TRBD2	TRBJ2-2	TRBV30	CAWTQPQLAGITGELFF	TGTGCCTGGACCCAACCCCAGCTAGCGGGGATCACCGGGGAGCTGTTTTTT
NA	TRBD1	TRBJ1-4	TRBV19	CASSGTVLNEKLFF	TGTGCCAGTAGCGGGACAGTTCTTAATGAAAAACTGTTTTTT